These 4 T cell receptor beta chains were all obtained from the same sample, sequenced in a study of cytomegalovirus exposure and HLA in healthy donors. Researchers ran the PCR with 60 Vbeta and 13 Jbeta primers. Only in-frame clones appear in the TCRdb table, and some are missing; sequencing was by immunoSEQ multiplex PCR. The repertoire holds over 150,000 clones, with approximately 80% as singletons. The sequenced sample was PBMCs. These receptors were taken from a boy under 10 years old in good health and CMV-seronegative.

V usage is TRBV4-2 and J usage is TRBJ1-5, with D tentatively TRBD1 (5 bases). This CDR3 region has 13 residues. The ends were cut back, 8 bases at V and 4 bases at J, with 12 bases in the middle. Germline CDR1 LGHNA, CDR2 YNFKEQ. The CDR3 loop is CASSRGGNQPQHF. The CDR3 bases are TGTGCCAGCTCCCGGGGGGGTAATCAGCCCCAGCATTTT.

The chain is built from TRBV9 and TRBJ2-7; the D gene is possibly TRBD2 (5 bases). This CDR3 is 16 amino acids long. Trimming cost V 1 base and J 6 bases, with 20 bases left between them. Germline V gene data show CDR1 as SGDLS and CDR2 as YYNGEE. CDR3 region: CASSVHKDSRGGEQYF. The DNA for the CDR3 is TGTGCCAGCAGCGTACATAAAGACTCCCGTGGAGGCGAGCAGTACTTC. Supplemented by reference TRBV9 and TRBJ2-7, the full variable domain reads DSGVTQTPKHLITATGQRVTLRCSPRSGDLSVYWYQQSLDQGLQFLIQYYNGEERAKGNILERFSAQQFPDLHSELNLSSLELGDSALYFCASSVHKDSRGGEQYFGPGTRLTVT.

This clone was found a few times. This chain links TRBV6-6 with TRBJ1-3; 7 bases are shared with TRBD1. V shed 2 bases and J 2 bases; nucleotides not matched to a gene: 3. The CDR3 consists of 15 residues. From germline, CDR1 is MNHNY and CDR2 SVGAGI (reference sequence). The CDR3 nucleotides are TGTGCCAGCAGTTACAGCAGGGGGACTGGAAACACCATATATTTT. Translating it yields CASSYSRGTGNTIYF.

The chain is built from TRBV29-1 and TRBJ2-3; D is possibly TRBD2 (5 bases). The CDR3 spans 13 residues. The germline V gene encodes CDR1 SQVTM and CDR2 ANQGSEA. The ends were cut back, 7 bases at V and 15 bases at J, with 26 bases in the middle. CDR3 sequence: CSGTALLSGYTYF. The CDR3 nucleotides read TGCAGCGGTACGGCCTTATTGAGCGGATACACTTATTTT.